The rows below give T cell receptor beta chains drawn from one sample of a study of vaccination effects on CD4 cells after COVID-19. No antigen is known for these receptors. Only in-frame clones appear in the TCRdb table, and some are missing; sequencing was by immunoSEQ multiplex PCR. The data show about 69,000 clones, roughly 74% seen once. Sample: CD4+ T cells from PBMCs cultured with HCoV-229E spike peptides, taken after COVID-19 vaccination. The receptors shown here come from a human donor who received a COVID-19 vaccine. The CDR3 runs from the conserved cysteine through the conserved F or W. The D gene is left open where the match is weak.

d_gene,j_gene,v_gene,CDR3aa,CDR3nt
TRBD1,TRBJ2-1,TRBV3-1/TRBV3-2,CASSYGTGQGARRIGEQFF,TGTGCCAGCAGCTACGGGACGGGACAGGGGGCGAGGAGGATAGGTGAGCAGTTCTTC
TRBD2,TRBJ2-3,TRBV11-3,CASSLDRTSGGAGDTQYF,TGTGCCAGCAGCTTAGATCGGACTAGCGGGGGCGCAGGAGATACGCAGTATTTT
NA,TRBJ2-1,TRBV5-1,CASSLVVQVNNEQFF,TGCGCCAGCAGCTTGGTCGTACAGGTGAACAATGAGCAGTTCTTC
NA,TRBJ2-2,TRBV30,CAWSVRRGGNTGELFF,TGTGCCTGGAGTGTACGCAGGGGAGGGAACACCGGGGAGCTGTTTTTT
NA,TRBJ2-1,TRBV9,CASSGAGLTEQFF,TGTGCCAGCAGCGGAGCGGGCCTTACAGAGCAGTTCTTC
NA,TRBJ1-1,TRBV3-1/TRBV3-2,CASSPVQQMNTEAFF,TGTGCCAGCAGCCCCGTTCAGCAAATGAACACTGAAGCTTTCTTT
TRBD2,TRBJ2-5,TRBV30,CAWSVGTSLETQYF,TGTGCCTGGAGTGTAGGGACTAGTCTTGAGACCCAGTACTTC
NA,TRBJ2-5,TRBV3-1/TRBV3-2,CASSRRPGYQETQYF,TGTGCCAGCAGCCGACGCCCCGGTTATCAAGAGACCCAGTACTTC
NA,TRBJ1-3,TRBV6-5,CASSYRQPDSGNTIYF,TGTGCCAGCAGTTACAGGCAGCCCGACTCTGGAAACACCATATATTTT
NA,TRBJ2-3,TRBV3-1/TRBV3-2,CASSQVGTDTQYF,TGTGCCAGCAGCCAGGTGGGCACAGATACGCAGTATTTT